Listed below are T cell receptor beta chains from one sample, sequenced in a study of beta chain features in type 1 diabetes. Generated by immunoSEQ multiplex PCR, the TCRdb table keeps only in-frame clones and is missing some. This table has nearly 350,000 clones, roughly 8% appearing once. The sequencing input was central memory CD4+ T cells from blood. The receptors derive from a woman younger than 30 in good health. CDR3s include the opening cysteine and the closing phenylalanine or tryptophan. D genes are given only for firm matches. A clone size is listed for some rows: how often the clone was seen (once, few, many), or a class if it is expanded.

d_call: -
j_call: TRBJ2-1
v_call: TRBV14
clone_size: many
cdr3_aa: CASSQGAPYRGEQFF
cdr3_nt: TGTGCCAGCAGCCAAGGGGCCCCTTATAGGGGTGAGCAGTTCTTC

d_call: TRBD2
j_call: TRBJ2-7
v_call: TRBV5-1
clone_size: few
cdr3_aa: CASSLAGGAYEQYF
cdr3_nt: TGCGCCAGCAGCCTAGCGGGAGGTGCCTACGAGCAGTACTTC

d_call: -
j_call: TRBJ2-5
v_call: TRBV28
clone_size: few
cdr3_aa: CASSRETQYF
cdr3_nt: TGTGCCAGCTCAAGGGAGACCCAGTACTTC

d_call: TRBD2
j_call: TRBJ2-7
v_call: TRBV28
clone_size: few
cdr3_aa: CASTVSGSSYEQYF
cdr3_nt: TGTGCCAGCACCGTTAGCGGGAGCTCCTACGAGCAGTACTTC

d_call: -
j_call: TRBJ2-7
v_call: TRBV15
clone_size: many
cdr3_aa: CATSRGGSSYEQYF
cdr3_nt: TGTGCCACCAGCAGAGGAGGCAGCTCCTACGAGCAGTACTTC

d_call: TRBD1
j_call: TRBJ2-3
v_call: TRBV6-5
clone_size: many
cdr3_aa: CASSDRGDADTQYF
cdr3_nt: TGTGCCAGCAGTGACAGGGGAGATGCAGATACGCAGTATTTT

d_call: -
j_call: TRBJ1-3
v_call: TRBV11-2
clone_size: -
cdr3_aa: CASSAIQGSGNTIYF
cdr3_nt: TGTGCCAGCAGCGCCATACAGGGATCAGGAAACACCATATATTTT

d_call: TRBD2
j_call: TRBJ2-2
v_call: TRBV5-4
clone_size: few
cdr3_aa: CASSPTGLDVGELFF
cdr3_nt: TGTGCCAGCAGCCCCACCGGACTAGATGTCGGGGAGCTGTTTTTT

d_call: -
j_call: TRBJ2-7
v_call: TRBV27
clone_size: -
cdr3_aa: CASSPNGVGLYEQYF
cdr3_nt: TGTGCCAGCAGTCCGAACGGTGTGGGGCTCTACGAGCAGTACTTC

d_call: -
j_call: TRBJ2-5
v_call: TRBV6-6
clone_size: -
cdr3_aa: CASSSHMEETQYF
cdr3_nt: TGTGCCAGCAGTTCCCATATGGAAGAGACCCAGTACTTC

d_call: -
j_call: TRBJ2-5
v_call: TRBV5-6
clone_size: few
cdr3_aa: CASSQTRGAPETQYF
cdr3_nt: TGTGCCAGCAGCCAGACTAGGGGGGCCCCCGAGACCCAGTACTTC

d_call: -
j_call: TRBJ2-2
v_call: TRBV4-3
clone_size: -
cdr3_aa: CASSQWYTVAGELFF
cdr3_nt: TGCGCCAGCAGCCAATGGTATACAGTGGCCGGGGAGCTGTTTTTT

d_call: -
j_call: TRBJ1-5
v_call: TRBV6-5
clone_size: -
cdr3_aa: CASNRAGQPQHF
cdr3_nt: TGTGCCAGCAATAGGGCGGGTCAGCCCCAGCATTTT

d_call: TRBD2
j_call: TRBJ2-3
v_call: TRBV2
clone_size: many
cdr3_aa: CASSVIAGSTDTQYF
cdr3_nt: TGTGCCAGCAGTGTAATAGCGGGGTCCACAGATACGCAGTATTTT

d_call: -
j_call: TRBJ1-1
v_call: TRBV7-9
clone_size: few
cdr3_aa: CASSLERVMNTEAFF
cdr3_nt: TGTGCCAGCAGCTTAGAGCGAGTGATGAACACTGAAGCTTTCTTT

d_call: TRBD2
j_call: TRBJ2-3
v_call: TRBV29-1
clone_size: few
cdr3_aa: CSVGGTPDTDTQYF
cdr3_nt: TGCAGCGTCGGGGGGACTCCCGACACAGATACGCAGTATTTT

d_call: -
j_call: TRBJ2-1
v_call: TRBV5-6
clone_size: few
cdr3_aa: CASSLVAGLEQFF
cdr3_nt: TGTGCCAGCAGCTTGGTTGCTGGGCTTGAGCAGTTCTTC

d_call: TRBD2
j_call: TRBJ2-6
v_call: TRBV25-1
clone_size: -
cdr3_aa: CASSESTSGSSGANVLTF
cdr3_nt: TGTGCCAGCAGTGAATCCACTAGCGGGAGTTCTGGGGCCAACGTCCTGACTTTC

d_call: TRBD2
j_call: TRBJ2-1
v_call: TRBV28
clone_size: -
cdr3_aa: CASSPQTSGRYEQFF
cdr3_nt: TGTGCCAGCAGTCCCCAGACTAGCGGGAGGTATGAGCAGTTCTTC

d_call: -
j_call: TRBJ2-1
v_call: TRBV15
clone_size: -
cdr3_aa: CATSRGGTHNEQFF
cdr3_nt: TGTGCCACCAGCAGAGGAGGGACCCACAATGAGCAGTTCTTC

d_call: -
j_call: TRBJ2-7
v_call: TRBV6-5
clone_size: few
cdr3_aa: CASSYSIPETSGEQYF
cdr3_nt: TGTGCCAGCAGTTACTCGATTCCCGAGACGAGCGGCGAGCAGTACTTC

d_call: -
j_call: TRBJ2-3
v_call: TRBV6-1
clone_size: -
cdr3_aa: CASRASTDTQYF
cdr3_nt: TGTGCCAGCAGGGCATCCACAGATACGCAGTATTTT

d_call: -
j_call: TRBJ2-3
v_call: TRBV4-3
clone_size: few
cdr3_aa: CASSRTSTDTQYF
cdr3_nt: TGCGCCAGCAGCCGGACTAGCACAGATACGCAGTATTTT

d_call: TRBD2
j_call: TRBJ2-5
v_call: TRBV28
clone_size: -
cdr3_aa: CASSHRLAGGRETQYF
cdr3_nt: TGTGCCAGCAGCCACAGACTAGCGGGAGGCCGAGAGACCCAGTACTTC

d_call: TRBD1
j_call: TRBJ2-5
v_call: TRBV5-1
clone_size: -
cdr3_aa: CASSFGQEEETQYF
cdr3_nt: TGCGCCAGCAGCTTCGGACAGGAGGAAGAGACCCAGTACTTC

d_call: TRBD2
j_call: TRBJ2-7
v_call: TRBV29-1
clone_size: -
cdr3_aa: CSAIRTSGRQNYEQYF
cdr3_nt: TGCAGCGCTATCAGGACTAGCGGGAGGCAGAACTACGAGCAGTACTTC

d_call: -
j_call: TRBJ2-7
v_call: TRBV18
clone_size: -
cdr3_aa: CASSPRRDSYEQYF
cdr3_nt: TGTGCCAGCTCGCCAAGACGGGACTCCTACGAGCAGTACTTC

d_call: TRBD1
j_call: TRBJ2-4
v_call: TRBV11-2
clone_size: few
cdr3_aa: CASSSYRDSKNIQYF
cdr3_nt: TGTGCCAGCAGCTCTTACCGGGACAGTAAAAACATTCAGTACTTC

d_call: -
j_call: TRBJ2-7
v_call: TRBV11-1
clone_size: -
cdr3_aa: CASSQDRYEQYF
cdr3_nt: TGTGCCAGCAGCCAAGACAGGTACGAGCAGTACTTC